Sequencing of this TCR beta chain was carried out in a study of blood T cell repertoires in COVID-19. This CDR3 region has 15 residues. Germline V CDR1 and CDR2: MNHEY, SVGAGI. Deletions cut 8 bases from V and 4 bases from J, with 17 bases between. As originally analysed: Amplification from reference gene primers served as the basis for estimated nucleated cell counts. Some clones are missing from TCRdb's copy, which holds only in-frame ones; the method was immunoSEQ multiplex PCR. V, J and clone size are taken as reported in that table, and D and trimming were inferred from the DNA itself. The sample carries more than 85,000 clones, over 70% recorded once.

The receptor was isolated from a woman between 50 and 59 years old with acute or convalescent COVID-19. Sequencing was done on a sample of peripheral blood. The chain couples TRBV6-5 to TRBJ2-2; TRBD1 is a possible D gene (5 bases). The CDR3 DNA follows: TGTGCCAGCTCGATTGGACAAGTTCTCACCGGGGAGCTGTTTTTT. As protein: CASSIGQVLTGELFF.